This passage covers 9 T cell receptor beta chains from one sample sequenced in a study of molecular identifiers for immune sequencing clone quantification (dated by TCRdb to 2016 to 2019). The protocol used for the library was PCR. Sequencing used a NextSeq 500. TCRdb cleaned the public reads at Q25 with fastp, built clones with MiXCR and kept in-frame beta chains. Each entry merges the rows of one CDR3 protein and shows their most common DNA and genes. The sample yields 490,000 or so distinct CDR3 sequences; roughly 25% were counted once. The ten largest account for under 0.85% of the sample. Sequencing input: naive CD8+ T cells from blood, with Jurkat cell RNA spiked in. The cell subset or site label corresponds to: FACS-sorted CD8+CD4-CCR7+CD45RA+ naive T cells. These receptors were taken from a human donor in good health. Some libraries in this study had Jurkat cell RNA spiked in.

The chain uses TRBV7-9 and TRBJ1-1; 9 positions agree with TRBD1. Germline-derived CDR1 and CDR2 are SEHNR and FQNEAQ (reference sequence). The CDR3 is 16 amino acids. The junction had 9 bases not matched to a gene; V was cut back by 4 bases and J by 3 bases. The CDR3 sequence: CASSWDRVLFDTEAFF. CDR3 nucleotides: TGTGCCAGCAGCTGGGACAGGGTGCTTTTTGACACTGAAGCTTTCTTT.

This chain links TRBV6-5 with TRBJ2-2, with D possibly matching TRBD1 (6 bases). Germline-derived CDR1 and CDR2 are MNHEY and SVGAGI. The CDR3 consists of 14 residues. The V end was cut by 6 bases, the J end by 4 bases, with 12 bases between. CDR3 nucleotide sequence: TGTGCCAGCAGATCAGGGGTTAGCACCGGGGAGCTGTTTTTT. It is translated as CASRSGVSTGELFF.

This clonotype was observed a few times. CDR3 coding DNA: TGCAGTGCTAGAGATCTCGGGGCGGGACTAGCTGGAGATACGCAGTATTTT. Encoded protein: CSARDLGAGLAGDTQYF. The rearrangement links TRBV20-1 to TRBJ2-3; 9 nucleotides agree with TRBD2. J was trimmed by 5 bases and V by 0 bases; bases with no gene match: 12. From germline, CDR1 is DFQATT and CDR2 SNEGSKA (reference sequence). The CDR3 runs 17 residues.

This clonotype was counted a few times. The CDR3 is CSVVKGHAYEQYF. CDR3 in DNA: TGCAGCGTCGTTAAGGGTCATGCCTACGAGCAGTACTTC. The rearrangement joins TRBV29-1 to TRBJ2-7; D unclear. Trimming left V 6 bases short and J 2 bases short, with 14 bases between. The CDR3 covers 13 residues. Germline values: CDR1 SQVTM, CDR2 ANQGSEA.

A few counts support this clonotype. The chain joins TRBV4-3 to TRBJ2-6; D gene unclear. V was shortened by 0 bases and J by 5 bases, with 17 bases between the two germline ends. This CDR3 contains 18 residues. In germline, CDR1 is LGHNA, CDR2 YSLEER. CDR3 region: CASSQDKAGLYRANVLTF. The CDR3 DNA reads as TGCGCCAGCAGCCAAGACAAGGCCGGGCTCTACAGGGCCAACGTCCTGACTTTC.

The CDR3 sequence is CASSFVSRVEQYF. The CDR3 DNA reads TGTGCCAGCAGCTTTGTCTCGCGGGTCGAGCAGTACTTC. V and J are TRBV11-2 and TRBJ2-7, with TRBD2 as a possible D gene (5 bases). Germline CDR1 SGHAT, CDR2 FQNNGV. V lost 3 bases and J lost 6, with 12 bases in between. The CDR3 runs to 13 residues.

Of note for this clonotype: This may come from a read error, since a much larger clone is one base off. The chain employs TRBV29-1 and TRBJ1-1; perhaps TRBD1 as D (6 bases). The CDR3 is 12 amino acids. CDR1 and CDR2 from the germline V gene are SQVTM and ANQGSEA. As DNA, the CDR3 is TGCAGCGTGGAAGTGGGGGCAGGTGAAGCTTTCTTT. Residues: CSVEVGAGEAFF.

This clonotype was recorded many times. J is TRBJ1-1 and V is TRBV2; no clear D gene. Germline CDR1 SNHLY, CDR2 FYNNEI. Trimming took 0 bases from V and 9 from J, leaving 14 bases between them. The CDR3 is made up of 14 amino acids. CDR3 sequence reads: CASSEALRGFQAFF. For the CDR3, the DNA is TGTGCCAGCAGTGAAGCGCTTCGGGGATTCCAAGCTTTCTTT.

V usage is TRBV28 and J usage is TRBJ2-7; 9 bases map to TRBD1. CDR1 and CDR2 from the germline V gene are MDHEN and SYDVKM. V was clipped by 7 bases and J by 4 bases; unmatched bases: 8. This CDR3 has 14 residues. The CDR3 coding sequence is TGTGCCAGCACCTTAGGACAGGGGTTTTACGAGCAGTACTTC. Protein: CASTLGQGFYEQYF.